The subject of this entry is one TCR beta chain. Trimming removed 11 bases from V and 0 bases from J; junction bases left unmatched: 13. This CDR3 is built from 15 residues. Germline CDR1 MNHEY, CDR2 SVGAGI. The age range of participants was about 18 to 95 years, with residence in about 25 US areas. The data are from a study of blood T cell repertoires in COVID-19. Study details: Sample material is recorded as cDNA or gDNA derived from T cells, B-cell-depleted T cells, or PBMCs.

Repertoires were generated with immunoSEQ multiplex PCR, while TCRdb's copy carries only in-frame clones and drops some. The sample lists approximately 270,000 clones; approximately 90% were seen once. The chain links TRBV6-5 to TRBJ2-7, with 7 bases lining up with TRBD2. The sequenced sample was PBMCs or T cells enriched from blood (not recorded which). The sequence came from a man aged 35-49 years who had been exposed to COVID-19. CDR3 loop: CASKGRAYNSYEQYF. For the CDR3, the DNA is TGTGCCTCCAAAGGGAGGGCCTATAACTCCTACGAGCAGTACTTC.